Below, 15 T cell receptor beta chains from the same sample are listed, as sequenced in a study of patients and donors after allogeneic stem cell transplantation. TCRdb reprocessed the RT-PCR reads via MiXCR and lists one record per CDR3 protein. This repertoire shows hundreds of thousands of distinct CDR3 sequences, approximately 16% found once; its top ten account for just over 7%. Sequenced material: blood, either unsorted or a sorted T cell fraction (not recorded which). The receptors were sampled from a human donor who was either an allogeneic HSCT recipient or a stem cell or donor lymphocyte infusion donor (not recorded which). It is not recorded whose cells these are; they may come from a transplant donor.

The V gene is TRBV6-2 or TRBV6-3, the J gene TRBJ1-2; no clear D gene. Trimming took 7 bases from V and 0 from J, leaving 15 bases between them. Looked up from germline, CDR1 is MNHEY and CDR2 is SVGEGT. CDR3 length: 15 residues. CDR3 nucleotides: TGTGCCAGCACCAGAGGAACCAGAGCTAACTATGGCTACACCTTC. Amino acid sequence: CASTRGTRANYGYTF.

This clonotype turned up a few times. The J gene is TRBJ2-3, the V gene TRBV7-3, with D perhaps TRBD1 or TRBD2 (5 bases each). V lost 5 bases to trimming and J lost 2 bases, with 11 bases between them. The germline CDR1 and CDR2 sequences are SGHTA and FQGTGA. This CDR3 region has 14 residues. CDR3 nucleotide sequence: TGTGCCAGCAGCGACCGGGACCTCACAGATACGCAGTATTTT. Translated, it gives CASSDRDLTDTQYF. The variable domain in full, completed from reference TRBV7-3 and TRBJ2-3, reads GAGVSQTPSNKVTEKGKYVELRCDPISGHTALYWYRQSLGQGPEFLIYFQGTGAADDSGLPNDRFFAVRPEGSVSTLKIQRTERGDSAVYLCASSDRDLTDTQYFGPGTRLTVL.

The chain has TRBV30 and TRBJ2-1; 7 bases match TRBD2. Losses at the gene ends were 0 bases for V and 6 bases for J; bases not matched to a gene: 5. The CDR3 consists of 14 residues. The germline V gene has CDR1 GTSNPN and CDR2 SVGIG (reference sequence). The CDR3 DNA reads TGTGCCTGGAGTGTTCGCGGGAGTCTCAATGAGCAGTTCTTC. Amino acid sequence: CAWSVRGSLNEQFF.

This clonotype came up many times. V gene TRBV29-1 combines with J gene TRBJ1-2; D is undetermined. Trimming took off 4 bases at V and 0 bases at J, with 9 bases between the two ends. Germline assignment: CDR1 SQVTM and CDR2 ANQGSEA. This CDR3 contains 13 residues. In nucleotides, the CDR3 is TGCAGCGTTGCTGAGGCAGCTAACTATGGCTACACCTTC. Translating it yields CSVAEAANYGYTF.

V gene TRBV12-3 or TRBV12-4 combines with J gene TRBJ2-7; a weak D match, TRBD1 (5 bases). This CDR3 spans 14 amino acids. The V end was cut by 2 bases, the J end by 5 bases, with 13 bases between. Here the CDR3 DNA reads TGTGCCAGCAGTTTAACTCAGGGTGAGAACGAGCAGTACTTC. It codes for CASSLTQGENEQYF.

The rearrangement uses TRBV5-1 and TRBJ2-1, with D perhaps matching TRBD2 (5 bases). Germline assignment: CDR1 SGHRS and CDR2 YFSETQ. Trimming shortened V by 0 bases and J by 10 bases, and 11 bases separated the two germline ends. The CDR3 totals 13 residues. The CDR3 nucleotides read TGCGCCAGCAGCTTGGCAGAGGGTTGGGAGCAGTTCTTC. Translating it yields CASSLAEGWEQFF.

This clonotype was recorded many times. The V call is TRBV12-3 or TRBV12-4, the J call TRBJ2-2; D is unclear. This CDR3 is built from 15 residues. V lost 5 bases and J lost 1, with 11 bases in between. The CDR3 reads CASSPGRRNTGELFF. CDR3 sequence (DNA): TGTGCCAGCAGTCCCGGAAGGAGGAACACCGGGGAGCTGTTTTTT.

The gene calls are TRBV20-1 and TRBJ1-4; the match to TRBD1 covers 7 bases. With 8 bases clipped from V and 5 bases from J, the junction kept 8 bases outside the gene matches. Per germline, CDR1 DFQATT and CDR2 SNEGSKA (reference sequence). The CDR3 extends over 13 amino acids. CDR3 residues: CSTPDRRNEKLFF. CDR3 DNA sequence: TGCAGTACCCCGGACAGGAGAAATGAAAAACTGTTTTTT.

The genes are TRBV5-6 and TRBJ1-4; no clear D gene. The V gene lost 0 bases and the J gene lost 8 bases, with 17 bases spanning the gap. The CDR3 consists of 16 residues. The germline gives CDR1 SGHDT, CDR2 YYEEEE. The CDR3 is CASSLVGFGQREKLFF. CDR3 DNA: TGTGCCAGCAGCTTGGTCGGATTCGGCCAGAGGGAAAAACTGTTTTTT.

The table lists this clonotype with many counts. In DNA form, the CDR3 reads TGTGCCAGCAGCTTAGCGACCGCAGGGGTCACCTATAATTCACCCCTCCACTTT. The encoded protein is CASSLATAGVTYNSPLHF. This chain links TRBV11-1 with TRBJ1-6, with D maybe TRBD1 (6 bases). With 0 bases removed from V and 2 bases from J, the gap between germline ends came to 14 bases. CDR1 SGHAT and CDR2 FQDESV come from the germline V gene (reference sequence). This CDR3 is built from 18 residues. Full variable domain (missing parts from reference TRBV11-1 and TRBJ1-6): EAEVAQSPRYKITEKSQAVAFWCDPISGHATLYWYRQILGQGPELLVQFQDESVVDDSQLPKDRFSAERLKGVDSTLKIQPAELGDSAMYLCASSLATAGVTYNSPLHFGNGTRLTVT.

The sample holds a few counts of this clonotype. The CDR3 loop is CSASQGRRMNTEAFF. The CDR3 bases are TGCAGTGCTAGCCAGGGGCGCAGGATGAACACTGAAGCTTTCTTT. The chain employs TRBV20-1 and TRBJ1-1; TRBD1 is a possible D gene (6 bases). Germline V gene sequence: CDR1 DFQATT, CDR2 SNEGSKA (reference sequence). Trimming took off 3 bases at V and 0 bases at J, with 14 bases between the two ends. The CDR3 runs to 15 residues.

The V gene is TRBV5-1, the J gene TRBJ2-5; perhaps TRBD1 as D (5 bases). The CDR3 spans 13 residues. The V end was cut by 0 bases, the J end by 3 bases, with 6 bases between. Germline CDR1 SGHRS, CDR2 YFSETQ. The CDR3 region is CASSLGREETQYF. The CDR3 DNA is TGCGCCAGCAGCTTGGGCAGGGAAGAGACCCAGTACTTC.

The DNA for the CDR3 is TGTGCCAGCAGCTTAGAGCGGACAGGGGTAGAGACCCAGTACTTC. It translates to CASSLERTGVETQYF. This chain joins TRBV7-2 and TRBJ2-5, with 9 nucleotides matching TRBD1. In germline, CDR1 is SGHTA, CDR2 FQGNSA. Trimming removed 1 base from V and 4 bases from J; junction bases left unmatched: 4. The CDR3 length is 15 residues.

This clonotype was detected a few times. The CDR3 coding sequence is TGTGCCTGGCAACAGGGCTTGAAAGAGCCCCAGCATTTT. Its protein product is CAWQQGLKEPQHF. The chain recombines TRBV30 with TRBJ1-5; D may be TRBD1 (6 bases). This CDR3 has 13 amino acids. With 5 bases removed from V and 8 bases from J, the gap between germline ends came to 16 bases. Germline V gives CDR1 GTSNPN, CDR2 SVGIG (reference sequence).

This clonotype occurred a few times. The chain is built from TRBV6-1 and TRBJ2-3, with 10 bases lining up with TRBD2. The CDR3 consists of 15 residues. CDR1 is MNHNS, CDR2 SASEGT, per germline. The CDR3 reads CSSWASGSNTDTQYF. The DNA for the CDR3 is TGTTCTTCCTGGGCTAGCGGGAGTAACACAGATACGCAGTATTTT.